One T cell receptor (beta chain) is described in this entry. Its antigen has not been determined. Base qualities are not provided; no much larger clone lies one nucleotide away. Including the terminal cysteine and phenylalanine, the CDR3 comprises 15 residues. This entry keeps only the CDR3 DNA: 45 bases, framed from base 1. The trim is 6 bases for V and 0 bases for J, with a gap of 15 bases between the germline ends. CDR1 and CDR2, looked up from the germline V gene, are MNHEY and SVGAGI. The record originates from a study of radiotherapy plus CTLA-4 blockade in lung cancer listed by TCRdb under 2018. The study in broad terms: Objective responses occurred in roughly 19% of enrolled patients, and 25% to 40% achieved disease control. General findings and caveats noted by the study authors: After treatment with radiotherapy and ipilimumab, TCR clones that originated in tumors expanded in peripheral blood. Increased serum interferon-beta after radiation, together with early dynamic changes in blood T cell clones, were reported to be the strongest predictors of response.

Library method: the immunoSEQ multiplex PCR assay. TCRdb limited this immuneACCESS table to in-frame rearrangements with V and J called. A share of clones is missing; checked studies link under half to unresolved V genes, and the rest is unexplained. This sample gives 50,000 to 65,000 clones in total; around 75% of them show up just once. The ten largest clones capture about 9% of the sample. The study evaluated CTLA-4 blockade (ipilimumab) given together with focal radiation therapy in patients who had chemo-refractory metastatic non-small-cell lung cancer. The specimen comprised peripheral blood, sampled from a patient treated with radiotherapy plus ipilimumab. The sequence came from a human donor with non-small cell lung cancer who had a complete response to radiotherapy plus ipilimumab. The chain was built from TRBV6-5 and TRBJ2-7; the D gene is possibly TRBD1, with 5 bases matching. The CDR3 region: CASRRQTAGSYEQYF. At the DNA level, the sequence is TGTGCCAGCAGGCGCCAGACAGCAGGCTCCTACGAGCAGTACTTC.